This TCR beta chain was recovered during a study of identical twins. TCRdb ran MiXCR on the 5' RACE reads and lists one entry per CDR3 protein. This repertoire shows nearly 900,000 distinct CDR3 sequences, about 12% found once; its top ten account for around 1.5%. Germline loops: CDR1 SGHVS, CDR2 FQNEAQ. The CDR3 extends over 16 amino acids. Trimming pared 1 base from V and 5 bases from J, leaving 18 bases between. The same specimen was also included in a second study, on yellow fever vaccine responses in identical twins.

Sequenced material: PBMCs. The V and J genes are TRBV7-8 and TRBJ2-7; a weak D match, TRBD1 (5 bases). The sequence was obtained from a woman aged 18 to 35 in good health. CDR3 protein: CASSLVIRAFLDEQYF. Written as DNA, the CDR3 is TGTGCCAGCAGCTTAGTTATCAGGGCGTTTTTGGACGAGCAGTACTTC.